Listed below are T cell receptor beta chains from one sample, sequenced in a study of CD8+ T cells in alopecia areata. TCRdb keeps only in-frame clones here, not all; method: immunoSEQ multiplex PCR. The top ten hold around 10% of the sample, which has 180,000 or so clones, around 64% seen once. The specimen was CD8+ T cells sorted from blood, collected at week 0. The origin of the receptors is a human donor with alopecia areata. Both conserved end residues are part of each CDR3. D genes are given only for firm matches. Rows give clone size only sometimes, using once, few, many, or a class for an expanded clone.

v_call	clone_size	j_call	d_call	cdr3_nt	cdr3_aa
TRBV29-1	-	TRBJ2-7	-	TGCAGCGTTGAAATATTAAAGGGTAAGGTATCCTACGAGCAGTACTTC	CSVEILKGKVSYEQYF
TRBV7-6	-	TRBJ2-7	-	TGTGCCAGCAGCTCGAACCCCTACGAGCAGTACTTC	CASSSNPYEQYF
TRBV27	few	TRBJ1-1	TRBD1	TGTGCCAGCAGTTCGAAGACAGGGATGAACACTGAAGCTTTCTTT	CASSSKTGMNTEAFF
TRBV11-2	-	TRBJ2-1	-	TGTGCCAGCAGCTTAGACTACAGGAATGAGCAGTTCTTC	CASSLDYRNEQFF
TRBV13	few	TRBJ1-2	-	TGTGCCAGCAGCTCTCAGCCCGGTAGCGGGTATGGCTACACCTTC	CASSSQPGSGYGYTF
TRBV2	-	TRBJ2-6	-	TGTGCCAGCAGTGGCCTTAGTAAGACTTACTCTGGGGCCAACGTCCTGACTTTC	CASSGLSKTYSGANVLTF
TRBV6-5	-	TRBJ1-1	TRBD1	TGTGCCAGCAGTTCCTCCGGGACAGGAATGACTGAAGCTTTCTTT	CASSSSGTGMTEAFF
TRBV4-2	-	TRBJ2-1	-	TGTGCCAGCAGCCAAGCTCGGTCACGGAACAATGAGCAGTTCTTC	CASSQARSRNNEQFF
TRBV27	-	TRBJ1-1	-	TGTGCCAGCAATTTAGCAGGGTTTAGTGACGTTGAAGCTTTCTTT	CASNLAGFSDVEAFF
TRBV9	-	TRBJ2-6	-	TGTGCCAGCAGCTCTCGGGGCTCTGGGGCCAACGTCCTGACTTTC	CASSSRGSGANVLTF
TRBV30	-	TRBJ2-1	-	TGTGCCTGGAGCGCGGGCCGGGCCAATGAGCAGTTCTTC	CAWSAGRANEQFF
TRBV6-5	-	TRBJ1-1	-	TGTGCCAGCAGTTTTTCGGCGAGCTCCGGCGGGACTGAAGCTTTCTTT	CASSFSASSGGTEAFF